This T cell receptor beta chain was identified during a study of T cell responses to AZD1222 COVID-19 vaccine. General study results and limits: The donor cohort was predominantly white British with a female majority, and clonal diversity may have been underestimated. Seropositive status at baseline applied to only a handful of AZD1222 recipients.

Clones were sequenced by immunoSEQ multiplex PCR, and TCRdb holds only the in-frame ones, with some missing. The sample holds 80,000 to 95,000 clones, approximately 87% seen once. Germline V gene lookup returns CDR1 MNHEY and CDR2 SMNVEV (reference sequence). CDR3 length equals 13 residues. Between the trimmed V and J ends, which lost 3 bases and 10 bases, there was a span of 13 bases. A note on this clone: Its matching antigen is unknown.

V gene TRBV27 combines with J gene TRBJ2-1; D gene uncertain. Here the sequenced sample was peripheral blood, taken on day 0 of MenACWY control vaccination. This clonotype was obtained from an adult in good health. CDR3 coding DNA: TGTGCCAGCAGTTTTGGGTCACTCGAAGAGCAGTTCTTC. Residues: CASSFGSLEEQFF.